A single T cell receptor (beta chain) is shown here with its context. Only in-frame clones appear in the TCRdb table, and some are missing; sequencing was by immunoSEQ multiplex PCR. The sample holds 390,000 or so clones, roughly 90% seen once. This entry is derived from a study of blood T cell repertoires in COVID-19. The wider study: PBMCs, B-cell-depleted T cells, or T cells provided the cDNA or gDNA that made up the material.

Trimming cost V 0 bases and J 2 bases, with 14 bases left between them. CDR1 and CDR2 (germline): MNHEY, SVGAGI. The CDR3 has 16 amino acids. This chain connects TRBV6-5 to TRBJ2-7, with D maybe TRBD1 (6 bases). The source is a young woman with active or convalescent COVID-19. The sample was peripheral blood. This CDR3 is CASSYSRDMTTYEQYF. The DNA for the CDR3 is TGTGCCAGCAGTTACTCGAGGGACATGACAACCTACGAGCAGTACTTC.